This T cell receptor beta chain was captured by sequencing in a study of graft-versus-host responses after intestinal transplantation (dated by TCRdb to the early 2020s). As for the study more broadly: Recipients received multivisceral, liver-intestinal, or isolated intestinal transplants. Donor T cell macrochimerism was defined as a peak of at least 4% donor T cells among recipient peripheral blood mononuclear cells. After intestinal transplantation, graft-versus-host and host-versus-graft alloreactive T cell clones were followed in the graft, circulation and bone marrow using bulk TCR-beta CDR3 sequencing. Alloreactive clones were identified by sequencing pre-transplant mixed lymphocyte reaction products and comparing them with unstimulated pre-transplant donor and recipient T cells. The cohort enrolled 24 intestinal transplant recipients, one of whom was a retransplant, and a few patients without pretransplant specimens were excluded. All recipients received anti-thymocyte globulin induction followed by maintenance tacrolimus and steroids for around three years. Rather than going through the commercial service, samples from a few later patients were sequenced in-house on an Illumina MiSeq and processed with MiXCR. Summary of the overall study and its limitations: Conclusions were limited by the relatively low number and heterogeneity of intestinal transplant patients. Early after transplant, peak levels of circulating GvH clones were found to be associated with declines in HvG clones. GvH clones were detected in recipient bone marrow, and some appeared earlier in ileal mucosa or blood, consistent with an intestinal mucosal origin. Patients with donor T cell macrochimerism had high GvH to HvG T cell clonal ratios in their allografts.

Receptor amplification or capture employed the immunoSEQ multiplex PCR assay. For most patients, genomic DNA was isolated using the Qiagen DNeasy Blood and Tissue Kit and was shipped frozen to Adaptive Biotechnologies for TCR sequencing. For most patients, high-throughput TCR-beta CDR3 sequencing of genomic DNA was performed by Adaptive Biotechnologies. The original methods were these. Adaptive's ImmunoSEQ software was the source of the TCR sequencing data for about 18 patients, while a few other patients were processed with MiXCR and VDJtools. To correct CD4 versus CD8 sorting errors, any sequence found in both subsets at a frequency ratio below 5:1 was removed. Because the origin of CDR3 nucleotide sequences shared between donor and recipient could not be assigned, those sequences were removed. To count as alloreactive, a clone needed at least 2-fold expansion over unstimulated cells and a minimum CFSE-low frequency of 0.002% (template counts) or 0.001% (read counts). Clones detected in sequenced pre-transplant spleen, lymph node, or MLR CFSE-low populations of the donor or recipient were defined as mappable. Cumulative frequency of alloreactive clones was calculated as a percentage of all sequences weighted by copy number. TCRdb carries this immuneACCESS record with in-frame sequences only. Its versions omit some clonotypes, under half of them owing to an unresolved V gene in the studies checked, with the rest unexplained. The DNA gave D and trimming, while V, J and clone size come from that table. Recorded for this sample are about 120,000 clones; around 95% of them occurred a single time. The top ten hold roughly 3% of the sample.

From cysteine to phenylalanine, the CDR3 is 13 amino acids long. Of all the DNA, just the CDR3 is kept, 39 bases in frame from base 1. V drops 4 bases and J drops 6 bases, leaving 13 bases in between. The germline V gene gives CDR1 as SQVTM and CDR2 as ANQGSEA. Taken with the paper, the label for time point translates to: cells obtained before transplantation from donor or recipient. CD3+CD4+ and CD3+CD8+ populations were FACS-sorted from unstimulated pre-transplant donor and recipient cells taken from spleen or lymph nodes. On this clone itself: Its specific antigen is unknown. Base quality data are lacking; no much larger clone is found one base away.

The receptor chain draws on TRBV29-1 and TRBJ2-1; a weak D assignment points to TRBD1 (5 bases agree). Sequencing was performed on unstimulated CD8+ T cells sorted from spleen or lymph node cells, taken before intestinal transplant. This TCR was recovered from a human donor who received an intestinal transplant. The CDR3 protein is CSVVVQGGNEQFF. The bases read TGCAGCGTTGTTGTGCAGGGCGGCAATGAGCAGTTCTTC.